A selection of T cell receptor beta chains follows, all from one sample in a study of blood T cell repertoires in COVID-19. The repertoire was sequenced with immunoSEQ multiplex PCR; TCRdb's copy has only in-frame clones and lacks some. The top ten clones hold around 4.5% of a sample with roughly 84,000 clones, around three quarters of them seen once. Specimen: peripheral blood. These receptor sequences come from a woman aged 50 to 60 with acute or convalescent COVID-19. Both conserved end residues are part of each CDR3. D genes are given only for firm matches. The size field is filled for only some rows; it gives once, few, many or a size class.

J gene | V gene | clone size | D gene | CDR3 protein | CDR3 DNA
TRBJ1-2 | TRBV5-1 | . | TRBD1 | CASSLGTGGSGYTF | TGCGCCAGCAGCTTGGGAACAGGGGGTAGTGGCTACACCTTC
TRBJ1-5 | TRBV28 | . | . | CASSLAGRMSNQPQHF | TGTGCCAGCAGTTTAGCAGGGCGGATGAGCAATCAGCCCCAGCATTTT
TRBJ2-3 | TRBV27 | . | TRBD2 | CASSQTSGSTDTQYF | TGTGCCAGCAGCCAGACTAGCGGTAGCACAGATACGCAGTATTTT
TRBJ2-7 | TRBV11-2 | . | TRBD1 | CASTLGGGQGAYEQYF | TGTGCCAGCACCTTAGGTGGGGGACAGGGGGCCTACGAGCAGTACTTC
TRBJ1-1 | TRBV28 | . | . | CASRRWQANTEAFF | TGTGCCAGCAGAAGGTGGCAGGCAAACACTGAAGCTTTCTTT
TRBJ2-7 | TRBV7-2 | . | . | CASSFGFTSYEQYF | TGTGCCAGCAGCTTCGGGTTCACGTCCTACGAGCAGTACTTC
TRBJ2-1 | TRBV6-2/TRBV6-3 | . | TRBD2 | CASSYSILAAYNEQFF | TGTGCCAGCAGTTACTCAATACTAGCGGCCTACAATGAGCAGTTCTTC
TRBJ1-1 | TRBV5-6 | few | TRBD1 | CASSFRDRATEAFF | TGTGCCAGCAGCTTTCGGGACAGGGCTACTGAAGCTTTCTTT
TRBJ2-1 | TRBV11-2 | . | TRBD2 | CASSLEGLAGATSSYNEQFF | TGTGCCAGCAGCTTAGAAGGGCTAGCGGGGGCCACGAGCTCCTACAATGAGCAGTTCTTC
TRBJ2-5 | TRBV6-5 | once | . | CASSYGGAETQYF | TGTGCCAGCAGTTACGGGGGGGCAGAGACCCAGTACTTC
TRBJ2-5 | TRBV9 | . | . | CASSVGLVQETQYF | TGTGCCAGCAGCGTAGGGCTAGTTCAAGAGACCCAGTACTTC
TRBJ2-5 | TRBV27 | once | . | CASSLNALRETQYF | TGTGCCAGCAGTTTAAACGCCCTGCGGGAGACCCAGTACTTC
TRBJ1-6 | TRBV9 | . | TRBD1 | CASSVGGQGGNSPLHF | TGTGCCAGCAGCGTGGGGGGACAGGGAGGGAATTCACCCCTCCACTTT
TRBJ2-1 | TRBV6-4 | . | . | CASSEEGTVPYNEQFF | TGTGCCAGCAGTGAGGAGGGGACTGTTCCCTACAATGAGCAGTTCTTC
TRBJ2-2 | TRBV27 | . | . | CASSSSRTGAVAGELFF | .
TRBJ2-1 | TRBV3-1/TRBV3-2 | . | . | CASSQDRGAHEQFF | TGTGCCAGCAGCCAAGATCGGGGGGCTCATGAGCAGTTCTTC
TRBJ1-5 | TRBV2 | . | . | CASSGNNQPQHF | TGTGCCAGTTCAGGGAATAATCAGCCCCAGCATTTT
TRBJ2-6 | TRBV7-8 | . | . | CASSSGLLVVSGANVLTF | TGTGCCAGCAGCTCGGGTCTGTTGGTGGTCTCTGGGGCCAACGTCCTGACTTTC
TRBJ2-2 | TRBV2 | . | TRBD1 | CASRTGTGGFTGELFF | TGTGCCAGCAGAACCGGGACAGGGGGCTTCACCGGGGAGCTGTTTTTT
TRBJ1-1 | TRBV21-1 | . | . | CASSKALCSRDSNTEAFF | TGTGCCAGCAGCAAAGCGCTTTGTAGTCGTGACTCGAACACTGAAGCTTTCTTT
TRBJ1-5 | TRBV10-2 | . | TRBD1 | CASRDRGDQPQHF | TGCGCCAGCAGAGACAGGGGGGATCAGCCCCAGCATTTT
TRBJ1-2 | TRBV19 | . | TRBD1 | CASSKTGVYGYTF | TGTGCCAGTAGTAAGACAGGGGTCTATGGCTACACCTTC
TRBJ1-2 | TRBV28 | . | . | CASSFTIQERDGYTF | TGTGCCAGCAGTTTCACCATACAGGAGCGGGATGGCTACACCTTC
TRBJ2-1 | TRBV5-1 | . | . | CASSLGQAIYNEQFF | TGCGCCAGCAGCTTGGGACAGGCAATCTACAATGAGCAGTTCTTC
TRBJ1-1 | TRBV5-1 | few | TRBD1 | CASSSRQGTEAFF | TGCGCCAGCAGCTCCCGACAGGGTACTGAAGCTTTCTTT
TRBJ1-5 | TRBV10-1 | . | . | CASSTHSNQPQHF | TGCGCCAGCAGTACTCACAGCAATCAGCCCCAGCATTTT
TRBJ2-5 | TRBV7-9 | . | TRBD2 | CASSLVTSGRETQYF | TGTGCCAGCAGCTTAGTCACTAGCGGGCGGGAGACCCAGTACTTC
TRBJ1-2 | TRBV2 | . | . | CASSRTVSNYGYTF | TGTGCCAGCAGTAGGACAGTCTCAAACTATGGCTACACCTTC
TRBJ2-5 | TRBV6-6 | . | . | CASSRLRGSQETQYF | TGTGCCAGCAGCCGGCTTCGGGGGTCCCAAGAGACCCAGTACTTC
TRBJ1-1 | TRBV7-7 | . | . | CASSQGRNTEAFF | TGTGCCAGCAGTCAAGGGAGGAACACTGAAGCTTTCTTT
TRBJ2-7 | TRBV7-8 | few | TRBD1 | CASSQGRGRGYEQYF | TGTGCCAGCAGCCAGGGAAGGGGCAGGGGGTACGAGCAGTACTTC
TRBJ2-6 | TRBV11-2 | . | TRBD1 | CASSLRQGNNVLTF | TGTGCCAGCAGCTTAAGACAGGGTAACAACGTCCTGACTTTC
TRBJ1-1 | TRBV5-1 | . | . | CASSSIGGRANTEAFF | TGCGCCAGCAGCTCCATTGGGGGCAGGGCGAACACTGAAGCTTTCTTT
TRBJ2-7 | TRBV28 | . | TRBD1 | CASSSPRTGFYEQYF | TGTGCCAGCAGCTCCCCAAGGACAGGGTTCTACGAGCAGTACTTC
TRBJ2-4 | TRBV21-1 | . | . | CASSPLAALAKNIQYF | TGTGCCAGCAGCCCCCTAGCGGCACTAGCCAAAAACATTCAGTACTTC